These 31 T cell receptor beta chains were sequenced from one sample in a study of a mutant IDH1 vaccine in newly diagnosed glioma. The time point here: week 5, during vaccination. Every vaccination contained 300 ug of the mutant IDH1 20-mer peptide and was paired with topical imiquimod. Only in-frame clones appear in the TCRdb table, and some are missing; sequencing was by immunoSEQ multiplex PCR. The sample records over 35,000 clones, 80% to 95% being singletons. These TCRs are of unknown antigen specificity. The starting material was PBMCs, obtained from a glioma patient whose treatment included an IDH1 peptide vaccine. The receptors here all came from a man aged 45-60 years with glioma.

This clone was seen just once. The CDR3 region has the DNA TGTGCCAGCTCGCCCACAGGGGGCAATCAGCCCCAGCATTTT. Translating it yields CASSPTGGNQPQHF. The chain couples TRBV18 to TRBJ1-5; 7 bases are shared with TRBD1. The CDR3 is 14 amino acids. V trimming: 6 bases; J trimming: 2 bases; junction bases outside the gene matches: 4. Germline values: CDR1 KGHSH, CDR2 LQKENI.

The V and J genes are TRBV6-4 and TRBJ2-3; D perhaps matches TRBD1 (6 bases). This CDR3 spans 17 amino acids. Per germline, CDR1 MRHNA and CDR2 SNTAGT. With 6 bases removed from V and 0 bases from J, the gap between germline ends came to 19 bases. Here the CDR3 DNA reads TGTGCCAGCAGCGCAAGGGGGTACGGGGAAAGCACAGATACGCAGTATTTT. This translates into CASSARGYGESTDTQYF.

The V and J genes are TRBV27 and TRBJ1-5; TRBD1 might be the D (6 bases). The CDR3 covers 14 residues. Germline V CDR1 and CDR2: MNHEY, SMNVEV (reference sequence). V lost 5 bases to trimming and J lost 1 base, with 9 bases between them. CDR3 bases: TGTGCCAGCAGTAGGGGACAAAGCAATCAGCCCCAGCATTTT. This sequence encodes CASSRGQSNQPQHF.

The chain couples TRBV11-2 to TRBJ2-6, with D maybe TRBD2 (5 bases). V shed 5 bases and J shed 2 bases, with 22 bases lying between them. Germline V gives CDR1 SGHAT, CDR2 FQNNGV. This CDR3 has 19 amino acids. The CDR3 coding sequence is TGTGCCAGCAGCCCCACGGTCCACGCTCCCGGGGCTGGGGCCAACGTCCTGACTTTC. This translates into CASSPTVHAPGAGANVLTF.

CDR3 in DNA: TGTGCCAGCAGCCAGGGACAGGGGAGGAACACCGGGGAGCTGTTTTTT. This codes for CASSQGQGRNTGELFF. The rearrangement links TRBV4-2 to TRBJ2-2; TRBD1 aligns across 10 bases. CDR1 is LGHNA and CDR2 is YNFKEQ in the germline V gene. With 3 bases clipped from V and 1 base from J, the junction kept 2 bases outside the gene matches. This CDR3 is built from 16 residues.

This chain uses TRBV7-6 with TRBJ2-7, with TRBD2 matching over 11 bases. Germline values: CDR1 SGHVS, CDR2 FNYEAQ. The CDR3 sequence is 15 residues long. Trimming removed 5 bases from V and 5 bases from J; junction bases left unmatched: 8. The CDR3 bases are TGTGCCAGCAGCCCAACTAGCGGGAGTAGGGACGAGCAGTACTTC. Its protein is CASSPTSGSRDEQYF.

The chain is built from TRBV28 and TRBJ1-3; D gene uncertain. There are 15 residues in the CDR3. Germline V CDR1 and CDR2: MDHEN, SYDVKM. Trimming pared 2 bases from V and 2 bases from J, leaving 10 bases between. The DNA of the CDR3 is TGTGCCAGCAGTTTAGGGCAGGCGCCTGGAAACACCATATATTTT. Translating gives CASSLGQAPGNTIYF.

The J gene is TRBJ2-7, the V gene TRBV28; D tentatively fits TRBD1 or TRBD2 (5 bases each). V was cut by 3 bases and J by 3 bases, with 6 bases left in between. Germline CDR1 reads MDHEN; CDR2 reads SYDVKM. CDR3 size: 12 residues. CDR3 bases: TGTGCCAGCAGTTTGGGGGTCTACGAGCAGTACTTC. This sequence encodes CASSLGVYEQYF.

This clone was recorded only once. The chain employs TRBV29-1 and TRBJ2-1; 7 bases fit TRBD2. Germline CDR1 reads SQVTM; CDR2 reads ANQGSEA. Germline trimming cut 7 bases from V and 9 bases from J; bases unmatched to any gene: 18. The CDR3 sequence is 15 residues long. The CDR3 nucleotides are TGCAGCGCAGCGATTACTAGCGTTAAGGACTCTGAGCAGTTCTTC. Residues: CSAAITSVKDSEQFF.

This clone was observed a few times. This rearrangement joins TRBV5-1 to TRBJ2-3, with TRBD2 identical over 10 bases. This CDR3 comprises 15 residues. Unmatched junction bases numbered 4, after V lost 6 bases and J lost 0 bases. CDR1 and CDR2 from the germline V gene are SGHRS and YFSETQ. The chain's CDR3 is CASIPAGGSTDTQYF. The CDR3 DNA sequence: TGCGCCAGCATACCAGCGGGGGGGAGCACAGATACGCAGTATTTT.

The chain employs TRBV19 and TRBJ1-1, with D possibly being TRBD1 (6 bases). Per the germline V gene, CDR1 is LNHDA and CDR2 is SQIVND (reference sequence). The CDR3 spans 14 residues. V lost 7 bases, J lost 3 bases, and 15 bases lay in between. The chain's CDR3 is CASIPAGEYTEAFF. The CDR3 coding sequence is TGTGCCAGTATCCCGGCAGGGGAGTACACTGAAGCTTTCTTT.

CDR3 nucleotide sequence: TGTGCCAGCAGTGTTACGGGGGGAAACACCGGGGAGCTGTTTTTT. This gives the protein CASSVTGGNTGELFF. The chain recombines TRBV6-1 with TRBJ2-2, with TRBD2 identical over 7 bases. Germline V gene sequence: CDR1 MNHNS, CDR2 SASEGT. This CDR3 comprises 15 residues. With V trimmed by 4 bases and J by 2 bases, 4 bases remained unmatched.

The V gene is TRBV29-1, the J gene TRBJ2-5; 8 nucleotides agree with TRBD1. The J call may be wrong; the DNA end is better matched by TRBJ2-7. In germline, CDR1 is SQVTM, CDR2 ANQGSEA. This CDR3 is built from 15 residues. The CDR3 region has the DNA TGCAGCGTTGAAAACCACAGGGGGGTCTCCTACGAGCAGTACTTC. Translation: CSVENHRGVSYEQYF.

The V call is TRBV28, the J call TRBJ2-3; 8 bases are shared with TRBD2. Looked up from germline, CDR1 is MDHEN and CDR2 is SYDVKM. This CDR3 spans 15 amino acids. Germline trimming cut 7 bases from V and 4 bases from J; bases unmatched to any gene: 10. The CDR3 spells CASKRSGGPPDTQYF. The CDR3 coding sequence is TGTGCCAGCAAGAGGTCGGGAGGGCCCCCAGATACGCAGTATTTT.

The table lists this clone with a count of one. This chain links TRBV19 with TRBJ2-5, with TRBD2 identical over 9 bases. The J call may not be correct, given that the DNA end is closer to TRBJ2-7. The CDR3 length is 14 residues. Germline V gene sequence: CDR1 LNHDA, CDR2 SQIVND (reference sequence). This CDR3 is CASSEAGGAYEQYF. DNA of the CDR3: TGTGCCAGTAGTGAGGCGGGGGGGGCCTACGAGCAGTACTTC.

The chain's CDR3 is CASSLGQGGGWTEAFF. DNA of the CDR3: TGTGCCAGCAGCTTGGGTCAGGGGGGGGGATGGACTGAAGCTTTCTTT. The rearrangement joins TRBV5-6 to TRBJ1-1; 7 bases line up with TRBD1. Germline CDR1 SGHDT, CDR2 YYEEEE. This CDR3 spans 16 amino acids. J was trimmed by 5 bases and V by 0 bases; bases with no gene match: 10.

The chain couples TRBV5-1 to TRBJ2-1, with D perhaps TRBD2 (6 bases). Trimming stripped 4 bases from V and 6 bases from J, with 11 bases between. Germline CDR1 is SGHRS and CDR2 is YFSETQ. The CDR3 is 13 amino acids. The CDR3, as DNA: TGCGCCAGCAGCCTGGGACTCGCCAATGAGCAGTTCTTC. This translates into CASSLGLANEQFF.

This clone was seen just once. The CDR3 coding sequence is TGTGCCAGTAGCACGGGGGGGGGACTCCAAGAGACCCAGTACTTC. As protein: CASSTGGGLQETQYF. The chain uses TRBV19 and TRBJ2-5; 8 bases align to TRBD2. Per the germline V gene, CDR1 is LNHDA and CDR2 is SQIVND (reference sequence). The CDR3 loop spans 15 amino acids. V trimming: 6 bases; J trimming: 1 base; junction bases outside the gene matches: 7. Full variable domain (rest looked up from reference TRBV19 and TRBJ2-5): DGGITQSPKYLFRKEGQNVTLSCEQNLNHDAMYWYRQDPGQGLRLIYYSQIVNDFQKGDIAEGYSVSREKKESFPLTVTSAQKNPTAFYLCASSTGGGLQETQYFGPGTRLLVL.

V usage is TRBV28 and J usage is TRBJ1-1, with D uncertain. Germline V lookup: CDR1 MDHEN, CDR2 SYDVKM. V shed 5 bases and J shed 5 bases, with 15 bases lying between them. This CDR3 is 14 amino acids long. CDR3 in DNA: TGTGCCAGCAGTCCCTACGTGGAGCATACTGAAGCTTTCTTT. Translation: CASSPYVEHTEAFF.

The chain has TRBV30 and TRBJ1-3, with 7 bases aligning to TRBD1. The germline V gene encodes CDR1 GTSNPN and CDR2 SVGIG (reference sequence). Unmatched junction bases numbered 3, after V lost 4 bases and J lost 3 bases. CDR3 size: 13 residues. The CDR3 bases are TGTGCCTGGAACAGGGGAGGTGGAAACACCATATATTTT. Translating it yields CAWNRGGGNTIYF.

This rearrangement joins TRBV5-4 to TRBJ1-3; D unresolved. Trimming cost V 2 bases and J 3 bases, with 3 bases left between them. The CDR3 consists of 12 residues. In germline, CDR1 is SGHNT, CDR2 YYREEE (reference sequence). The CDR3 here is CASSFNGNTIYF. In DNA, the CDR3 is TGTGCCAGCAGCTTTAATGGAAACACCATATATTTT.

The rearrangement joins TRBV4-1 to TRBJ1-2; 9 bases agree with TRBD1. J was trimmed by 4 bases and V by 4 bases; bases with no gene match: 7. Germline V gene lookup returns CDR1 MGHRA and CDR2 YSYEKL. There are 15 residues in the CDR3. The CDR3 region has the DNA TGCGCCAGCAGCCCGTGGACAGGGGAAGGCTATGGCTACACCTTC. Its protein product is CASSPWTGEGYGYTF.

The CDR3 sequence: CATSRGDKRGETQYF. The CDR3 DNA follows: TGTGCCACCAGCAGAGGGGACAAACGGGGGGAGACCCAGTACTTC. The chain recombines TRBV15 with TRBJ2-5; D possibly matches TRBD1 or TRBD2 (6 bases each). Germline CDR1 reads LNHNV; CDR2 reads YYDKDF (reference sequence). The ends were cut back, 1 base at V and 5 bases at J, with 14 bases in the middle. This CDR3 has 15 amino acids.

As DNA, the CDR3 is TGCGCCAGCAGCCAAGAGGGGTCGGGCCACGGAGAGACCCAGTACTTC. Translated: CASSQEGSGHGETQYF. The chain employs TRBV4-1 and TRBJ2-5; D is unclear. The germline V and J ends were trimmed by 0 bases and 4 bases, with 15 bases remaining between them. CDR1 MGHRA and CDR2 YSYEKL come from the germline V gene. This CDR3 region has 16 residues.

The gene calls are TRBV29-1 and TRBJ2-5, with TRBD2 matching 13 bases. The CDR3 totals 14 residues. V gave up 6 bases and J gave up 5 bases; unmatched junction bases: 6. Germline CDR1 reads SQVTM; CDR2 reads ANQGSEA. In DNA form, the CDR3 reads TGCAGCGTCGCTACTAGCGGGGGGGCGGAGACCCAGTACTTC. Its translation: CSVATSGGAETQYF.

V and J are TRBV9 and TRBJ2-3; TRBD2 might be the D (6 bases). Germline V gene data show CDR1 as SGDLS and CDR2 as YYNGEE. Between the trimmed V and J ends, which lost 4 bases and 3 bases, there was a span of 12 bases. CDR3 length: 14 amino acids. The CDR3 sequence is CASSPRLETDTQYF. The CDR3 bases are TGTGCCAGCAGCCCCCGACTAGAGACAGATACGCAGTATTTT.

V and J are TRBV5-1 and TRBJ1-1, with 7 bases aligning to TRBD1. The length of the CDR3 is 15 residues. Looked up from germline, CDR1 is SGHRS and CDR2 is YFSETQ. Trimming took 4 bases from V and 5 from J; bases not matched to a gene: 11. Here the CDR3 DNA reads TGCGCCAGCAGCGCCGGACAGGTAGGGGAAACTGAAGCTTTCTTT. Translating gives CASSAGQVGETEAFF.

This chain joins TRBV9 and TRBJ2-1; 7 nucleotides agree with TRBD2. Germline CDR1 SGDLS, CDR2 YYNGEE. V gave up 4 bases and J gave up 0 bases; unmatched junction bases: 7. CDR3 size: 16 residues. The CDR3 coding sequence is TGTGCCAGCAGCCCCCTCGGGGGGAGCTCCTACAATGAGCAGTTCTTC. Translation: CASSPLGGSSYNEQFF.

V and J are TRBV7-9 and TRBJ1-4, with D possibly TRBD1 on 6 matching bases. The CDR3 is 15 amino acids. The V and J ends lost 4 bases and 7 bases respectively, with 16 bases between them. Germline CDR1 reads SEHNR; CDR2 reads FQNEAQ (reference sequence). The CDR3 spells CASSSLPGDGEKLFF. The CDR3 region has the DNA TGTGCCAGCAGCTCTCTGCCAGGGGACGGTGAAAAACTGTTTTTT.

This sequence joins TRBV14 and TRBJ1-6, with D perhaps TRBD1 (5 bases). The CDR3 contains 16 residues. Trimming pared 4 bases from V and 4 bases from J, leaving 14 bases between. In germline, CDR1 is SGHDN, CDR2 FVKESK. CDR3: CASSLHTGAYNSPLHF. CDR3 nucleotides: TGTGCCAGCAGCCTCCACACAGGCGCTTATAATTCACCCCTCCACTTT. Combining the CDR3 with reference TRBV14 and TRBJ1-6 gives the whole variable domain EAGVTQFPSHSVIEKGQTVTLRCDPISGHDNLYWYRRVMGKEIKFLLHFVKESKQDESGMPNNRFLAERTGGTYSTLKVQPAELEDSGVYFCASSLHTGAYNSPLHFGNGTRLTVT.

This chain links TRBV19 with TRBJ2-2; D uncertain. The CDR3 has 13 amino acids. Between the trimmed V and J ends, which lost 4 bases and 5 bases, there was a span of 8 bases. Germline V lookup: CDR1 LNHDA, CDR2 SQIVND (reference sequence). CDR3 protein: CASSTRITGELFF. The CDR3 DNA is TGTGCCAGTAGTACACGGATAACCGGGGAGCTGTTTTTT. Using reference TRBV19 and TRBJ2-2 for the parts outside the CDR3, the full variable domain is DGGITQSPKYLFRKEGQNVTLSCEQNLNHDAMYWYRQDPGQGLRLIYYSQIVNDFQKGDIAEGYSVSREKKESFPLTVTSAQKNPTAFYLCASSTRITGELFFGEGSRLTVL.